Listed below are T cell receptor beta chains from one sample, sequenced in a study of post-analysis software for immune sequencing data. TCRdb re-analysed the PCR reads in MiXCR, keeping a single row per CDR3 protein. The sample lists fewer than 850,000 distinct CDR3 sequences; 30% were seen once. Source material: blood. These receptors were collected from a girl aged 5-17 years with multiple sclerosis. The CDR3 runs from the conserved cysteine through the conserved F or W. A D gene is named only where the DNA matches it firmly. Clone size is not always given. Where it is, it says once, few, many or a class for expanded clones.

d_call | clone_size | j_call | v_call | cdr3_aa | cdr3_nt
TRBD1 | few | TRBJ1-1 | TRBV3-1 | CASSQDRRQGLVGTEAFF | TGTGCCAGCAGCCAAGATAGGAGACAGGGGTTAGTGGGCACTGAAGCTTTCTTT
. | once | TRBJ1-6 | TRBV6-5 | CASTYGENSPLHF | TGTGCCAGCACCTACGGGGAGAATTCACCCCTCCACTTT
. | few | TRBJ2-1 | TRBV3-1 | CASSHSARGGDNEQFF | TGTGCCAGCAGCCATAGCGCTCGCGGGGGCGACAATGAGCAGTTCTTC
TRBD2 | . | TRBJ2-3 | TRBV20-1 | CSARETSGRRHTQYF | TGCAGTGCTAGAGAAACTAGCGGGAGGCGTCATACGCAGTATTTT
. | . | TRBJ2-7 | TRBV27 | CASSPRPDSSAEQYF | TGTGCCAGCAGTCCCAGACCGGACAGTTCTGCCGAGCAGTACTTC
TRBD1 | . | TRBJ2-7 | TRBV18 | CASRTGNYEQYF | TGTGCCAGCCGGACAGGGAACTACGAGCAGTACTTC
. | . | TRBJ2-4 | TRBV20-1 | CSARDQEKVAKNIQYF | TGCAGTGCTAGAGATCAGGAGAAAGTAGCCAAAAACATTCAGTACTTC
. | few | TRBJ2-3 | TRBV20-1 | CSARDEGEYMTDTQYF | TGCAGTGCTAGGGACGAGGGGGAGTATATGACAGATACGCAGTATTTT
TRBD2 | few | TRBJ2-7 | TRBV5-6 | CASSERGGPHEQYF | TGTGCCAGCAGCGAACGGGGGGGGCCTCACGAGCAGTACTTC
. | few | TRBJ2-1 | TRBV20-1 | CSARDDGYNEQFF | TGCAGTGCTAGAGATGACGGGTACAATGAGCAGTTCTTC
TRBD2 | . | TRBJ2-1 | TRBV3-1 | CASSLQGRDNEQFF | TGTGCCAGCAGCCTCCAAGGGAGGGACAATGAGCAGTTCTTC
TRBD1 | few | TRBJ1-2 | TRBV27 | CAGSFWQGAGGYTF | TGTGCCGGCAGTTTTTGGCAGGGGGCCGGTGGCTACACCTTC
. | . | TRBJ1-1 | TRBV7-2 | CASSFNPGTLNTEAFF | TGTGCCAGCAGCTTCAACCCCGGGACACTGAACACTGAAGCTTTCTTT
TRBD2 | many | TRBJ2-1 | TRBV5-1 | CASTTSGRHNEQFF | TGCGCCAGCACCACTAGCGGCCGGCATAATGAGCAGTTCTTC
TRBD2 | . | TRBJ2-7 | TRBV6-1 | CASSELAGLSYEQYF | TGTGCCAGCAGTGAACTAGCGGGCCTCTCCTACGAGCAGTACTTC
. | few | TRBJ2-7 | TRBV9 | CASSVGSTGSYEQYF | TGTGCCAGCAGCGTGGGCTCCACAGGCTCCTACGAGCAGTACTTC
. | . | TRBJ1-2 | TRBV3-1 | CASSPPYTF | TGTGCCAGCAGCCCTCCCTACACCTTC
. | . | TRBJ2-1 | TRBV20-1 | CSARDRGGPYNEQFF | TGCAGTGCTAGAGATCGAGGAGGGCCCTACAATGAGCAGTTCTTC
. | . | TRBJ2-5 | TRBV10-3 | CAISEATGRETQYF | TGTGCCATCAGTGAGGCTACAGGGCGGGAGACCCAGTACTTC
. | few | TRBJ1-2 | TRBV28 | CASSFPQDPYGYTF | TGTGCCAGCAGTTTTCCTCAGGACCCCTATGGCTACACCTTC
. | few | TRBJ1-6 | TRBV6-6 | CASSYSLSPLHF | TGTGCCAGCAGTTACTCTTTGTCACCCCTCCACTTT
. | few | TRBJ1-2 | TRBV28 | CASSPPFRGRHGYTF | TGTGCCAGCAGTCCACCTTTTAGAGGGCGGCATGGCTACACCTTC
. | . | TRBJ2-3 | TRBV2 | CASSESSDTQYF | TGTGCCAGCAGTGAGTCATCAGATACGCAGTATTTT
. | once | TRBJ1-5 | TRBV29-1 | CSVRLSNQPQHF | TGCAGCGTGAGACTGAGCAATCAGCCCCAGCATTTT
. | . | TRBJ1-1 | TRBV19 | CASSPLVGANTEAFF | TGTGCCAGTAGTCCGCTCGTGGGGGCAAACACTGAAGCTTTCTTT
. | once | TRBJ2-1 | TRBV29-1 | CSVVSGAHTYNEQFF | TGCAGCGTTGTTTCGGGGGCCCACACCTACAATGAGCAGTTCTTC